This TCR beta chain was sequenced during a study of blood T cell repertoires in COVID-19. The data were produced by immunoSEQ multiplex PCR, yet TCRdb's version contains in-frame clones alone and is incomplete. The sample holds a few hundred thousand clones, 89% seen once. Trimming left V 6 bases short and J 0 bases short, with 12 bases between. The V gene's germline CDR1 is MNHEY and CDR2 SMNVEV (reference sequence). This CDR3 contains 14 residues. This clone was detected only once. The clonotype comes from a woman aged 40-49 years who had recovered from COVID-19. The rearrangement joins TRBV27 to TRBJ2-7, with D possibly being TRBD2 (6 bases). Sequenced: peripheral blood. Here the CDR3 DNA reads TGTGCCAGCAGCGTCGGGCGGGGCTCCTACGAGCAGTACTTC. Its translation is CASSVGRGSYEQYF.